The text below deals with one TCR beta chain. Its specificity is not known. Germline-derived CDR1 and CDR2 are KGHSH and LQKENI. This CDR3 is 14 amino acids long. The V gene lost 0 bases and the J gene lost 1 base, with 6 bases spanning the gap. This sample was included in a study of T cells after yellow fever vaccination. The wider study: Fractions low in cell number were prepared with SMART-Seq v4 Ultra Low Input. Study conclusions and caveats: Clonotypes shared by both compartments, CD4 and CD8, made up a small share. Most primary-vaccination clones recurred post-booster (around 97% CD4, roughly 91% CD8).

5'RACE template switching added a universal primer site and UMIs to TCR cDNA. A single record per CDR3 protein comes from TCRdb applying MiXCR to the 5' RACE reads. The sample lists 250,000 to 400,000 distinct CDR3 sequences, roughly 4.3% seen once, with approximately 25% in the top ten. The clonotype originates from a man between 18 and 29 years old who received the YFV17D yellow fever vaccine. Sequenced here: PBMCs, sampled 5 days after the yellow fever booster vaccination. The V call is TRBV18, the J call TRBJ1-1; D not certain. This CDR3 reads CASSPPNRNTEAFF. The CDR3 bases are TGTGCCAGCTCACCACCCAACAGGAACACTGAAGCTTTCTTT. The variable domain in full, with the rest retrieved from reference TRBV18 and TRBJ1-1, is NAGVMQNPRHLVRRRGQEARLRCSPMKGHSHVYWYRQLPEEGLKFMVYLQKENIIDESGMPKERFSAEFPKEGPSILRIQQVVRGDSAAYFCASSPPNRNTEAFFGQGTRLTVV.